These 4 T cell receptor beta chains came from one sample sequenced in a study of molecular identifiers for immune sequencing clone quantification. From the PCR reads, TCRdb called clonotypes with MiXCR, one entry per CDR3 protein. The sample yields under 100,000 distinct CDR3 sequences, approximately 25% seen once. The sequencing sample was made of naive CD8+ T cells from blood, with Jurkat cell RNA spiked in. Specified subset: FACS-sorted CD8+CD4-CCR7+CD45RA+ naive T cells. These receptors came from a human donor in good health. Some libraries in this study had Jurkat cell RNA spiked in.

This clonotype was detected many times. J is TRBJ2-3 and V is TRBV7-9, with 9 positions matching TRBD1. Germline V gene sequence: CDR1 SEHNR, CDR2 FQNEAQ (reference sequence). V was pared by 5 bases and J by 3 bases, with 12 bases of the junction left unmatched. This CDR3 has 17 amino acids. CDR3 in amino acids: CASSPRAGTGKTDTQYF. CDR3 coding DNA: TGTGCCAGCAGCCCACGAGCCGGGACAGGGAAGACAGATACGCAGTATTTT.

This clonotype was seen only a few times. V gene TRBV11-2 combines with J gene TRBJ2-1; 9 nucleotides align to TRBD2. This CDR3 comprises 18 residues. Germline V gene lookup returns CDR1 SGHAT and CDR2 FQNNGV. The J segment lost 8 bases and the V segment lost 5 bases, leaving 19 bases of the junction unmatched. This CDR3 is CASSPDVMSGRRSDEQFF. In DNA form, the CDR3 reads TGTGCCAGCAGCCCCGATGTGATGAGCGGGAGGCGTTCCGATGAGCAGTTCTTC.

This clonotype has just a few counts. The V and J genes are TRBV12-3 or TRBV12-4 and TRBJ2-1, with 7 positions matching TRBD2. The trim removed 7 bases at V and 2 bases at J, leaving 8 bases unmatched. The CDR3 has 15 amino acids. The DNA of the CDR3 is TGTGCCAGCACCGGAAGCGGGGCTACCTACAATGAGCAGTTCTTC. Translating it yields CASTGSGATYNEQFF.

This clonotype was observed a single time. The junction differs from germline at one of its ends, possibly a read error. This chain joins TRBV19 and TRBJ2-5; D call uncertain. The germline V gene encodes CDR1 LNHDA and CDR2 SQIVND (reference sequence). The CDR3 is made up of 13 amino acids. Here the CDR3 DNA reads TGTGCCAGTAATATACACAACCAAGAGACCCAGTACTTC. Amino acid sequence: CASNIHNQETQYF. Variable domain in full (rest from reference TRBV19 and TRBJ2-5): DGGITQSPKYLFRKEGQNVTLSCEQNLNHDAMYWYRQDPGQGLRLIYYSQIVNDFQKGDIAEGYSVSREKKESFPLTVTSAQKNPTAFYLCASNIHNQETQYFGPGTRLLVL.